Each of the 2 T cell receptor beta chains below was sequenced from the same sample in a study of shared T cell receptors in the human thymus. Only in-frame clones appear in the TCRdb table, and some are missing; sequencing was by immunoSEQ multiplex PCR. The data hold 720,000 or so clones, with 70% to 90% observed a single time. Another study also made use of these data, one on human thymus T cells.

Sequences were obtained from thymocytes. The receptors here all came from a girl under two years old with a congenital heart defect.

The rearrangement joins TRBV10-2 to TRBJ1-6; TRBD1 agrees at 9 bases. CDR1 WSHSY and CDR2 SAAADI come from the germline V gene. Germline trimming cut 6 bases from V and 0 bases from J; bases unmatched to any gene: 6. The CDR3 loop spans 17 amino acids. In nucleotides, the CDR3 is TGCGCCAGCAGCCAGGGACAGGGCAGCTCCTATAATTCACCCCTCCACTTT. It specifies CASSQGQGSSYNSPLHF.

V is TRBV10-3 and J is TRBJ1-1; 10 positions match TRBD1. Germline CDR1 reads ENHRY; CDR2 reads SYGVKD. The CDR3 is made up of 11 amino acids. V trimming: 8 bases; J trimming: 6 bases; junction bases outside the gene matches: 0. The CDR3 nucleotides are TGTGCCATCGGACAGGGGGCTGAAGCTTTCTTT. Translation gives CAIGQGAEAFF.